This entry lists 9 T cell receptor beta chains sequenced from one sample in a study of blood T cell repertoires in COVID-19. This table comes from immunoSEQ multiplex PCR, and its TCRdb copy is limited to in-frame clones, with some not included. The sample includes some 520,000 clones, roughly 87% of them seen just once. The source material was peripheral blood. These receptors were taken from a man aged 18 to 35 with COVID-19, enrolled during active disease.

This sequence joins TRBV6-5 and TRBJ2-7, with TRBD1 matching 7 bases. This CDR3 spans 14 amino acids. Germline CDR1 MNHEY, CDR2 SVGAGI. V was pared by 6 bases and J by 2 bases, with 7 bases of the junction left unmatched. DNA for the CDR3: TGTGCCAGCAGAGCCGGGACAGCTACCTACGAGCAGTACTTC. Residues: CASRAGTATYEQYF.

This clone occurred a few times. The rearrangement joins TRBV10-3 to TRBJ2-7; 8 bases map to TRBD1. This CDR3 is 13 amino acids long. The germline V gene has CDR1 ENHRY and CDR2 SYGVKD. Losses at the gene ends were 4 bases for V and 5 bases for J; bases not matched to a gene: 4. The CDR3 DNA is TGTGCCATCAGTGGTAGGACAGGGCACGAGCAGTACTTC. Translation: CAISGRTGHEQYF.

The chain carries TRBV5-1 and TRBJ2-1, with TRBD2 as a possible D gene (6 bases). With 5 bases removed from V and 9 bases from J, the gap between germline ends came to 18 bases. This CDR3 is built from 14 residues. Per the germline V gene, CDR1 is SGHRS and CDR2 is YFSETQ. The CDR3 DNA sequence: TGCGCCAGCAGTACGGAGGGTATATTCACTGAGCAGTTCTTC. Residues: CASSTEGIFTEQFF.

The chain is built from TRBV20-1 and TRBJ2-7, with no clear D. Trimming took off 8 bases at V and 5 bases at J, with 7 bases between the two ends. This CDR3 spans 9 amino acids. Germline V gene sequence: CDR1 DFQATT, CDR2 SNEGSKA (reference sequence). CDR3 in DNA: TGCAGTCGGTCGGACGAGCAGTACTTC. It specifies CSRSDEQYF.

This clone was observed a single time. This chain links TRBV11-3 with TRBJ2-1, with TRBD2 as a possible D gene (5 bases). CDR1 is SGHNT and CDR2 is YENEEA in the germline V gene. Trimming stripped 0 bases from V and 0 bases from J, with 9 bases between. The CDR3 runs to 16 residues. CDR3 sequence reads: CASSLEGGSSYNEQFF. As DNA, the CDR3 is TGTGCCAGCAGCTTAGAAGGTGGGAGCTCCTACAATGAGCAGTTCTTC.

V is TRBV25-1 and J is TRBJ2-1; TRBD2 matches 8 bases. The CDR3 sequence is 13 residues long. CDR1 is MGHDK, CDR2 SYGVNS, per germline. V was clipped by 5 bases and J by 12 bases; unmatched bases: 9. The CDR3 spells CASSLAGGGAQFF. The CDR3 DNA follows: TGTGCCAGCAGTCTAGCGGGTGGAGGTGCGCAGTTCTTC.

This sequence joins TRBV2 and TRBJ2-3; TRBD1 matches 10 bases. V was clipped by 6 bases and J by 4 bases; unmatched bases: 1. The CDR3 spans 13 residues. CDR1 and CDR2 (germline): SNHLY, FYNNEI. As DNA, the CDR3 is TGTGCCAGCAGCGGACAGGGGGCAGATACGCAGTATTTT. Protein sequence: CASSGQGADTQYF. Together with reference TRBV2 and TRBJ2-3, the CDR3 gives the full variable domain: EPEVTQTPSHQVTQMGQEVILRCVPISNHLYFYWYRQILGQKVEFLVSFYNNEISEKSEIFDDQFSVERPDGSNFTLKIRSTKLEDSAMYFCASSGQGADTQYFGPGTRLTVL.

This chain uses TRBV7-2 with TRBJ1-6; D is unresolved. CDR3 length equals 15 residues. Trimming shortened V by 2 bases and J by 7 bases, and 12 bases separated the two germline ends. Germline V CDR1 and CDR2: SGHTA, FQGNSA. CDR3: CASSLWQVPNSPLHF. In DNA, the CDR3 is TGTGCCAGCAGCTTATGGCAAGTACCGAATTCACCCCTCCACTTT.

The chain links TRBV2 to TRBJ1-6; TRBD1 aligns across 7 bases. Per the germline V gene, CDR1 is SNHLY and CDR2 is FYNNEI. Trimming cost V 7 bases and J 4 bases; bases outside gene matches: 10. The CDR3 totals 16 residues. The CDR3 loop reads CASTRGGQTYNSPLHF. DNA for the CDR3: TGTGCCAGCACGAGAGGGGGACAGACATATAATTCACCCCTCCACTTT.